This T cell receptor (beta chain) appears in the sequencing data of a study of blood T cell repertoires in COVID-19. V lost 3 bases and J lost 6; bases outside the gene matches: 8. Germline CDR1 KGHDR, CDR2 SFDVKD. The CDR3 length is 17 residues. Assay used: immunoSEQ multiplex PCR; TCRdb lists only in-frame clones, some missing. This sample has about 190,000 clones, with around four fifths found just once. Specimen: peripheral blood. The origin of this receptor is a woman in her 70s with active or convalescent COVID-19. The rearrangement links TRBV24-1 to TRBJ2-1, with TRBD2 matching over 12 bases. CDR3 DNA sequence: TGTGCCACCAGTGATCCTTCTAGCGGGGGGGGTCTCAATGAGCAGTTCTTC. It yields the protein CATSDPSSGGGLNEQFF.